This T cell receptor (beta chain) is from a study of blood T cell repertoires in COVID-19. In the study overall: T cells, B-cell-depleted T cells, or PBMCs provided the cDNA or gDNA that served as material.

Assignments of participants to cohorts depended upon their own reported clinical history. Resolution of symptoms, clearance, or two negative PCRs was present in recovered Cohort 3 donors. Trimming pared 6 bases from V and 4 bases from J, leaving 18 bases between. The CDR3 has 15 amino acids. From germline, CDR1 is SGHAT and CDR2 FQDESV (reference sequence). Measured with immunoSEQ multiplex PCR; TCRdb has only the in-frame clones, and not every one. The sample gives some 230,000 clones, approximately 82% of which show up once; approximately 16% is in the top ten. The sequenced sample consisted of PBMCs or T cells enriched from blood (not recorded which). This receptor was identified in a man aged 35 to 55 who had recovered from COVID-19. The chain couples TRBV11-1 to TRBJ1-1; D is perhaps TRBD1 (6 bases). The CDR3 here is CASSWTEGASTEAFF. The CDR3 nucleotides are TGTGCCAGCAGTTGGACAGAAGGAGCCTCCACTGAAGCTTTCTTT. Supplemented by reference TRBV11-1 and TRBJ1-1, the full variable domain reads EAEVAQSPRYKITEKSQAVAFWCDPISGHATLYWYRQILGQGPELLVQFQDESVVDDSQLPKDRFSAERLKGVDSTLKIQPAELGDSAMYLCASSWTEGASTEAFFGQGTRLTVV.